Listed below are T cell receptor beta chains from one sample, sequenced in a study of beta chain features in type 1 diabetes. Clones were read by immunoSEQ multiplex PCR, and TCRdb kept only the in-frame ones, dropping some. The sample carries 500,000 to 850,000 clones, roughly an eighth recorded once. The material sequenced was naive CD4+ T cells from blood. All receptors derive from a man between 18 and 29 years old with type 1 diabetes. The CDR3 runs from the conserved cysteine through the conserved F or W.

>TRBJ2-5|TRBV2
CASSPEVEETQYF
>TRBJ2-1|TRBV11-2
CASSLDRGGNEQFF
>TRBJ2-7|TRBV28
CASSPTSGVSYEQYF
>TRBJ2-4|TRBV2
CASSEASGRFIQYF
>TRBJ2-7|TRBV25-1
CASWGGSYEQYF
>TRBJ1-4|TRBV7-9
CASSTHRAFNEKLFF
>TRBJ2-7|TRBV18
CASSPGLAGGLSYEQYF
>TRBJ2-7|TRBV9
CASSVMEGAIYEQYF
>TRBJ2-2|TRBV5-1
CASSLELAGAATGKLFF
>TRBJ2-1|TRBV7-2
CASSLTREQFF
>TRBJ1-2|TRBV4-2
CASSQDGRGLDYGYTF
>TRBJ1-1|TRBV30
CAWFGLRAGMNTEAFF
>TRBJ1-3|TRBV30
CAWSPRTASSGNTIYF
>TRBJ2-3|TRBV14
CASSSGLAGPDTQYF
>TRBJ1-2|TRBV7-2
CASSSRGTPYYGYTF
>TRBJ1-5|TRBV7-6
CASSPRGQGNQPQHF
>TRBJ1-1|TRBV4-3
CASSHQGNTEAFF
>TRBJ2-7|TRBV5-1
CASRTLTGTIYEQYF
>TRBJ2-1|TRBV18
CASSPVAGATYNEQFF
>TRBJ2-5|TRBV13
CASSQRTETQYF
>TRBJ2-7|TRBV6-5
CASNSRDRGPYEQYF
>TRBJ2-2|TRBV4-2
CASSHRERGPHGELFF
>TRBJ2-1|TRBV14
CASSPLPGLGYNEQFF
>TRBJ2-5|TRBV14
CASSPRQGRETQYF
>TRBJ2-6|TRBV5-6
CASSFGQGRGGANVLTF
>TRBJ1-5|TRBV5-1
CASSLDGEGNQPQHF